Included here is one T cell receptor beta chain sequence, with context. The data belong to a study of T cell changes during pregnancy in multiple sclerosis. Profiled with immunoSEQ multiplex PCR; TCRdb holds only in-frame clones, not every one. The sample shows 64,000 or so clones, 96% of them seen only once. CDR1 and CDR2 (germline): SGHDT, YYEEEE. The CDR3 length is 15 residues. V shed 0 bases, J shed 2 bases, and the junction held 2 bases outside the gene matches. The sample consisted of CD8+ T cells from peripheral blood mononuclear cells, taken after pregnancy. The receptor's source is a female donor with multiple sclerosis, enrolled in a pregnancy study. V and J are TRBV5-6 and TRBJ2-3; 8 bases are a match to TRBD2. CDR3: CASSLELAATDTQYF. CDR3 nucleotides: TGTGCCAGCAGCTTGGAACTAGCGGCCACAGATACGCAGTATTTT.